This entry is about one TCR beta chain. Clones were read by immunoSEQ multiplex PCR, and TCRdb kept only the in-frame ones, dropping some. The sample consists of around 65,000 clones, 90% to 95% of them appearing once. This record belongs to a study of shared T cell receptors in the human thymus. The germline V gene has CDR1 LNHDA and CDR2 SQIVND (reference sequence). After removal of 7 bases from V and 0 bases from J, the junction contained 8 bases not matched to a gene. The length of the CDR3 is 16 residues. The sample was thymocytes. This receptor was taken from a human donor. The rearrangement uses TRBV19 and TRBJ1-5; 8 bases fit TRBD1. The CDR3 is CASKEDREYSNQPQHF. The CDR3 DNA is TGTGCCAGTAAAGAGGACAGGGAATATAGCAATCAGCCCCAGCATTTT.